This TCR beta chain was found in a study of molecular identifiers for immune sequencing clone quantification. In this sample, this clonotype turned up a few times. TCRdb re-called the PCR reads through MiXCR, storing one row per CDR3 protein. The table records about 510,000 distinct CDR3 sequences, about a fifth of them present only once. Trimming cost V 5 bases and J 2 bases; bases outside gene matches: 13. CDR1 and CDR2 from the germline V gene are PRHDT and FYEKMQ (reference sequence). The CDR3 runs to 17 residues. The TCR originated in a human donor in good health. Some libraries in this study had Jurkat cell RNA spiked in. Input material: naive CD8+ T cells from blood, with Jurkat cell RNA spiked in. Subset indicated: FACS-sorted CD8+CD4-CCR7+CD45RA+ naive T cells. The chain links TRBV13 to TRBJ2-3, with 7 nucleotides matching TRBD2. CDR3 sequence: CASSPRGSSGPTDTQYF. DNA of the CDR3: TGTGCCAGCAGCCCGCGGGGGTCTAGCGGACCCACAGATACGCAGTATTTT.